The 8 T cell receptor beta chains reported below all come from one sample, sequenced in a study of blood T cell repertoires in COVID-19. Data came from immunoSEQ multiplex PCR; TCRdb stores just in-frame clones and leaves some out. This table holds 300,000 to 400,000 clones, about 90% found once. Specimen: PBMCs or T cells enriched from blood (not recorded which). Receptors originate from a woman in her 30s who had recovered from COVID-19.

This clone came up a few times. The chain is built from TRBV10-3 and TRBJ2-7; TRBD2 is a possible D gene (6 bases). Germline lookup yields CDR1 ENHRY and CDR2 SYGVKD. This CDR3 region has 15 residues. The V gene lost 5 bases and the J gene lost 4 bases, with 18 bases spanning the gap. The CDR3 sequence is CAISSSRWTNYEQYF. As DNA, the CDR3 is TGTGCCATCAGTTCCTCCAGATGGACTAATTACGAGCAGTACTTC.

The rearrangement links TRBV18 to TRBJ1-5; tentative D call: TRBD1 (5 bases). The germline V gene has CDR1 KGHSH and CDR2 LQKENI. V gave up 3 bases and J gave up 11 bases, with 14 bases separating them. The CDR3 consists of 13 residues. The CDR3 DNA reads TGTGCCAGCTCACCCTCCCAGACAGCCGCCCAGCATTTT. Amino acid sequence: CASSPSQTAAQHF.

The chain employs TRBV19 and TRBJ2-1; D is perhaps TRBD2 (6 bases). The germline V gene has CDR1 LNHDA and CDR2 SQIVND (reference sequence). V lost 4 bases and J 5 bases, leaving 15 bases between the germline ends. The CDR3 length is 15 residues. The CDR3 DNA reads TGTGCCAGTAGTAGGGACTCCAACCCTAACAATGAGCAGTTCTTC. Its protein is CASSRDSNPNNEQFF.

The CDR3 sequence: CSVTGTNTGELFF. DNA for the CDR3: TGCAGCGTGACCGGGACGAACACCGGGGAGCTGTTTTTT. The chain joins TRBV29-1 to TRBJ2-2; TRBD2 is a possible D gene (5 bases). CDR3 length equals 13 residues. V shed 6 bases and J shed 0 bases, with 8 bases lying between them. Per germline, CDR1 SQVTM and CDR2 ANQGSEA.

This chain uses TRBV18 with TRBJ2-2, with TRBD2 matching 9 bases. Trimming took 8 bases from V and 0 from J; bases not matched to a gene: 4. Germline-derived CDR1 and CDR2 are KGHSH and LQKENI. CDR3 length: 15 residues. The CDR3 region has the DNA TGTGCCAGCGGGCTAGCGGGGCCGAACACCGGGGAGCTGTTTTTT. Translated: CASGLAGPNTGELFF.

Only one count was recorded for this clone. The V call is TRBV7-9, the J call TRBJ1-4, with 9 nucleotides matching TRBD1. CDR1 and CDR2 from the germline V gene are SEHNR and FQNEAQ (reference sequence). The CDR3 runs to 13 residues. V lost 9 bases and J lost 7; bases outside the gene matches: 6. CDR3 in DNA: TGTGCCAGTATGCGGGACAGGGCTGAAAAACTGTTTTTT. Residues: CASMRDRAEKLFF.

With regard to this clone: The same CDR3 can be traced to other DNA sequences in this sample. The chain has TRBV29-1 and TRBJ2-3; D remains ambiguous. CDR1 and CDR2 (germline): SQVTM, ANQGSEA. The CDR3 extends over 12 amino acids. V was shortened by 0 bases and J by 4 bases, with 5 bases between the two germline ends. CDR3 in DNA: TGCAGCGTTGAAGAGAGCGCAGATACGCAGTATTTT. Translating gives CSVEESADTQYF.

The chain links TRBV30 to TRBJ1-1; D unclear. The CDR3 sequence is 14 residues long. Germline CDR1 GTSNPN, CDR2 SVGIG (reference sequence). Trimming took off 4 bases at V and 4 bases at J, with 16 bases between the two ends. CDR3 amino acids: CAWTRRARGTEAFF. In DNA, the CDR3 is TGTGCCTGGACCCGACGGGCGCGGGGCACTGAAGCTTTCTTT.